This T cell receptor beta chain was sequenced in a study of CD8+ T cells in alopecia areata (dated by TCRdb to the late 2010s). About the full investigation: The treated patients took part in an open-label pilot trial in which moderate-to-severe alopecia areata was treated with oral tofacitinib at 5 to 10 mg twice daily. High-throughput TCRbeta sequencing was used to examine T cell clonal expansion in alopecia areata in both the C3H/HeJ mouse model and human patients. Amplification of TCRbeta CDR3 regions was done by immunoSEQ multiplex PCR using 35 Vbeta forward primers and 13 Jbeta reverse primers. Tofacitinib-treated patients had biopsies at baseline and at 4 and 24 weeks of treatment, with a later scalp biopsy in several patients. Patients received tofacitinib for 6 to 18 months and were then followed off drug for 6 months to check for delayed response and recurrence. On the human side, TCRbeta sequencing was run on scalp tissue and on sorted CD4+ and CD8+ peripheral blood T cells from healthy controls and from alopecia areata patients with either patchy or totalis/universalis disease. RNA came from the PAXgene miRNA kit for fixed scalp, the miRNeasy kit for PBMCs, and the RNeasy kit for mouse skin. Scalp clonality was compared among normal scalp (n=4), patchy alopecia areata scalp (n=8), and alopecia totalis/universalis scalp (n=8). For the treated patients, the SALT score, which quantifies what percentage of scalp surface area is affected, served as the measure of disease severity. Here is what the overall study found, with its caveats: Because the treated cohort was small and included a single nonresponder, larger studies are needed to assess links between baseline CD8+ expansion and response. Shared TCR sequences between patients were less evident than in mice, which may be partly attributable to HLA diversity in the patient population. Lesional scalp, especially in alopecia totalis/universalis, showed higher clonality and more expanded CD8+ clones than normal scalp, suggesting antigenic drive. During tofacitinib treatment, many expanded lesional clones remained in scalp and blood, and this persistence may partly explain relapse after treatment is stopped. Unlike mouse skin, which is dominated by gammadelta T cells, normal human skin has resident alphabeta T cells that are also sequenced, and this complicates analysis of the scalp TCR repertoire. Tofacitinib significantly decreased scalp clonality and the number of expanded CD8+ clones among the top 100 scalp clones.

The time point label, as the study defines it: around 4 weeks on oral tofacitinib. Sample treatment or condition, as interpreted from the label and publication: oral pan-JAK inhibitor, 5-10 mg twice daily. Peripheral blood and lesional scalp punch biopsies were obtained from patients with alopecia areata. PBMCs were isolated by density centrifugation and stained for CD3, CD4 and CD8, after which CD4+ and CD8+ T cells were sorted on a FACSAria. V is trimmed back by 3 bases and J by 9 bases, and the junction contains 2 bases that no gene match accounts for. The CDR3 contains 13 residues, cysteine and phenylalanine counted. CDR3 DNA only is kept here, 39 bases in frame from base 1. Sequences KGHSH (CDR1) and LQKENI (CDR2) are obtained from the germline V gene. The library came from the immunoSEQ multiplex PCR assay. RNA was extracted from all samples and reverse transcribed into cDNA as template for TCR sequencing. SuperScript III was used to make first-strand cDNA, primed with a 2:1 mix of oligo-dT and random hexamers. A synthetic immune receptor repertoire was used to gauge amplification bias, and whatever bias remained was removed computationally. Per the original workflow: Raw reads were preprocessed to remove errors, and CDR3 was defined by IMGT conventions from the conserved cysteine to phenylalanine. Clonality was calculated as 1 minus Shannon entropy normalized by log2 of the number of productive unique TCRs. Whether each scalp clone was CD4 or CD8 was inferred by checking scalp TCRbeta sequences against the CD4 and CD8 repertoires from sorted blood. Held by TCRdb, this immuneACCESS table contains in-frame sequences only and omits some clones. Under half of the omission traces to an unresolved V gene where checked; the cause of the rest is unknown. V, J and clone size are taken as reported in that table, and D and trimming were inferred from the DNA itself. This sample lists about 190,000 clones; around 60% were detected once. The ten largest clones add up to around 0.7% of the sample.

Note on this clone: Its antigen is currently not known. There are no base qualities to consult, and no much larger clone falls within one base.

The TCR sequence derives from a human donor with alopecia areata. This specimen consisted of CD4+ T cells sorted from blood, obtained at week 4, from a patient treated with tofacitinib. The rearranged segments are TRBV18 and TRBJ2-1; 10 bases in between match TRBD1. The bases are TGTGCCAGCTCACCGAGGGACAGGGGTGAGCAGTTCTTC. It is translated as CASSPRDRGEQFF.